This T cell receptor beta chain was captured in a study of blood T cells in healthy people across ages. Study-level results: The unsorted PBMCs prevented any conclusive comparison of naive versus antigen-experienced cells. Per-million-T-cell TCR beta diversity fell roughly linearly with age.

Donors ranged from about 6 to 95 years old and were healthy Caucasians in Russia. This clonotype was recorded a few times. Its target is unknown. A sample-barcoded 5' primer and a J-beta primer mix were used in a second PCR of roughly 7 to 11 cycles. A template-switch adaptor that had 12 random nucleotides put a tag on each cDNA molecule. Each CDR3 protein is one row after TCRdb ran MiXCR on the 5' RACE reads. The sample includes around 970,000 distinct CDR3 sequences, just over 50% of them seen just once. The CDR3 is 15 residues long. In germline, CDR1 is WNHNN, CDR2 SYGVQD (reference sequence). Trimming removed 2 bases from V and 3 bases from J; junction bases left unmatched: 4.

Sequences were obtained from blood. The chain links TRBV10-1 to TRBJ2-1, with 7 bases matching TRBD2. This TCR was recovered from a woman aged 55-75 years in good health. The chain's CDR3 is CASSEAGVGYNEQFF. Written as DNA, the CDR3 is TGCGCCAGCAGTGAGGCGGGAGTGGGCTACAATGAGCAGTTCTTC.